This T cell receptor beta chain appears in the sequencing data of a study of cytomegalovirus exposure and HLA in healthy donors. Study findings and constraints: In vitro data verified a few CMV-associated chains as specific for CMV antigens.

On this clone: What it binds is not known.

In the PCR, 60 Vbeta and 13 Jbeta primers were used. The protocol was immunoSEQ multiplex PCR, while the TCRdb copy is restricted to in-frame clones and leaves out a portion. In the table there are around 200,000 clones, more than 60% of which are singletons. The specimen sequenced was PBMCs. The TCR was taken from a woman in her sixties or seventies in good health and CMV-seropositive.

CDR3 amino acids: CASSQVAGRTEAFF. CDR3 DNA: TGTGCCAGCAGCCAAGTGGCGGGCCGAACTGAAGCTTTCTTT. V and J are TRBV14 and TRBJ1-1; D is uncertain. The V gene lost 1 base and the J gene lost 5 bases, with 11 bases spanning the gap. The CDR3 has 14 amino acids. CDR1 is SGHDN, CDR2 FVKESK, per germline.